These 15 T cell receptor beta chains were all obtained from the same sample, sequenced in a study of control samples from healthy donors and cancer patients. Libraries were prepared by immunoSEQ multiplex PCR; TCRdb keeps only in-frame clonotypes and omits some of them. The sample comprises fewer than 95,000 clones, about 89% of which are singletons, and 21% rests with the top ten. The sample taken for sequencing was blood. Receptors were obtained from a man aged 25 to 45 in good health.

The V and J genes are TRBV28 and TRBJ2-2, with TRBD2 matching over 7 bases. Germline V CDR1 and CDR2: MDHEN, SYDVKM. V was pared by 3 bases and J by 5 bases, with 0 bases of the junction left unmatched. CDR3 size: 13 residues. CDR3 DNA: TGTGCCAGCAGTTTGGGGGGGACCGGGGAGCTGTTTTTT. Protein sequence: CASSLGGTGELFF.

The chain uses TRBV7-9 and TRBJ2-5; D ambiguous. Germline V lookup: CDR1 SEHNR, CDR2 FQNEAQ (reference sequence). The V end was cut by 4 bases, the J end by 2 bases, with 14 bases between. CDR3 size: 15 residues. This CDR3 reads CASSSGEGNQETQYF. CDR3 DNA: TGTGCCAGCAGCTCCGGTGAAGGGAATCAAGAGACCCAGTACTTC.

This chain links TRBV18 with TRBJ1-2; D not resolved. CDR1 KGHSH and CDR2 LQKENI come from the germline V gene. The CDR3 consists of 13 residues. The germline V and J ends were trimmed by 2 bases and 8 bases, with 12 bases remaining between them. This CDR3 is CASSPVAREGYTF. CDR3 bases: TGTGCCAGCTCACCAGTGGCGAGGGAGGGCTACACCTTC.

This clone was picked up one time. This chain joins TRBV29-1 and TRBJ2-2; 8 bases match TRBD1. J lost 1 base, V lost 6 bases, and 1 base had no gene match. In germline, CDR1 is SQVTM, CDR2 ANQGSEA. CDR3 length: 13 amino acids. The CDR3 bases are TGCAGCGTCGGACAGGGGAACACCGGGGAGCTGTTTTTT. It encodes CSVGQGNTGELFF.

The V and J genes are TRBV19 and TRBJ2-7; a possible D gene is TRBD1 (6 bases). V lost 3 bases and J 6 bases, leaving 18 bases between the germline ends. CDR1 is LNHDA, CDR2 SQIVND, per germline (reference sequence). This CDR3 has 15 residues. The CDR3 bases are TGTGCCAGTAGTATGAGGAGTTCAGGGGCGCCCGAGCAGTACTTC. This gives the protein CASSMRSSGAPEQYF.

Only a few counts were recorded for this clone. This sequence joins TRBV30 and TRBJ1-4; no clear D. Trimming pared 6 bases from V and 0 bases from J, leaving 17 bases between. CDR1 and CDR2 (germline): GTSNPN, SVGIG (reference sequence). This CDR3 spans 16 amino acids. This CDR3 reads CACHAGVSATNEKLFF. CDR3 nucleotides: TGTGCCTGCCACGCCGGGGTTTCGGCAACTAATGAAAAACTGTTTTTT.

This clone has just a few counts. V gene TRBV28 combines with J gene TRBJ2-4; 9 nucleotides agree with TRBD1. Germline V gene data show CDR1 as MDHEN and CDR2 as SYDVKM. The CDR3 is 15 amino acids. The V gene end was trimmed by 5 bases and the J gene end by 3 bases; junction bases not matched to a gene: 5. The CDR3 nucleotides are TGTGCCAGCAGTGAGGGACAGGGTTACAAAAACATTCAGTACTTC. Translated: CASSEGQGYKNIQYF.

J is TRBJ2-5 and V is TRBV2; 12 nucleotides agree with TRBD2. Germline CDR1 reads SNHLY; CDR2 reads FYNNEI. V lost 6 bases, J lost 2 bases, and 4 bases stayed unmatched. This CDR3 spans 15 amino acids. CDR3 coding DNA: TGTGCCAGCAGAACTAGCGGGGGGCCTCAAGAGACCCAGTACTTC. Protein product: CASRTSGGPQETQYF.

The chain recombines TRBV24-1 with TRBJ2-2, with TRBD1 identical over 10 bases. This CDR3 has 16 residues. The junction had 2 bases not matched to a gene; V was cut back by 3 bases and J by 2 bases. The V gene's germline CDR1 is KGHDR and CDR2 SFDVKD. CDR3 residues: CATSDRTGGNTGELFF. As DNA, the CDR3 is TGTGCCACCAGTGATCGGACAGGGGGTAACACCGGGGAGCTGTTTTTT.

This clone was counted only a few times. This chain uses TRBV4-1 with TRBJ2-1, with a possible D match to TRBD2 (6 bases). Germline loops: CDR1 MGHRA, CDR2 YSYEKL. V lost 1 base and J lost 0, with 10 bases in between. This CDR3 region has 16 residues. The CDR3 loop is CASSQALASSYNEQFF. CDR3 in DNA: TGCGCCAGCAGCCAAGCCCTAGCGAGCTCCTACAATGAGCAGTTCTTC.

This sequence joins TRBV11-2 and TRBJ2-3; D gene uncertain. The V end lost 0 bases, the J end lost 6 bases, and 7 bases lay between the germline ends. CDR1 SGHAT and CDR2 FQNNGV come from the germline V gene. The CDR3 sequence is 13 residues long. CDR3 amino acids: CASSLDTEDTQYF. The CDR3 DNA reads TGTGCCAGCAGCTTAGATACCGAGGATACGCAGTATTTT. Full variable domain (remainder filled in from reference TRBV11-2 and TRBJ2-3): EAGVAQSPRYKIIEKRQSVAFWCNPISGHATLYWYQQILGQGPKLLIQFQNNGVVDDSQLPKDRFSAERLKGVDSTLKIQPAKLEDSAVYLCASSLDTEDTQYFGPGTRLTVL.

CDR3 sequence (DNA): TGTGCCAGCCGACCGAGGACAGGGGGTAGCTATGGCTACACCTTC. It yields the protein CASRPRTGGSYGYTF. The chain employs TRBV6-5 and TRBJ1-2; 10 positions match TRBD1. J lost 4 bases, V lost 8 bases, and 10 bases had no gene match. Germline V gives CDR1 MNHEY, CDR2 SVGAGI. This CDR3 region has 15 residues.

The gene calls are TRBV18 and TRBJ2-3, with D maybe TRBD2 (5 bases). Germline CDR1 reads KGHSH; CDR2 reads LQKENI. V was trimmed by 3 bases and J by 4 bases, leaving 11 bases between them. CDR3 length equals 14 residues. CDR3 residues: CASSPVSGSDTQYF. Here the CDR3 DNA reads TGTGCCAGCTCACCCGTCAGCGGATCAGATACGCAGTATTTT.

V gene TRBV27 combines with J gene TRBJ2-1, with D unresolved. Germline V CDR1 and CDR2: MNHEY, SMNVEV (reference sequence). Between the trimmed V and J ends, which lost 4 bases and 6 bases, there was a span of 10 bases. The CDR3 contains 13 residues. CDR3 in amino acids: CASSWTLPNEQFF. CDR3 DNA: TGTGCCAGCAGTTGGACCCTGCCCAATGAGCAGTTCTTC.

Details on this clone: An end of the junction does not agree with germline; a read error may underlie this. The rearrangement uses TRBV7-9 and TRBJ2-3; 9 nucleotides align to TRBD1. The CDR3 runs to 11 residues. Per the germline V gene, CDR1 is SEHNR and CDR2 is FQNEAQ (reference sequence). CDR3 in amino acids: CASSSATGGNF. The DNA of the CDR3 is TGTGCCAGCAGCTCCGCGACAGGGGGGAATTTT.